These 17 T cell receptor beta chains were all obtained from the same sample, sequenced in a study of blood T cell repertoires in COVID-19. The assay was immunoSEQ multiplex PCR, and TCRdb's table has in-frame clones only and misses some. The sample carries roughly 260,000 clones, around 82% recorded once. The sample comprised peripheral blood. The receptors were gathered from a woman of 80 years or more with active or convalescent COVID-19.

The V and J genes are TRBV7-2 and TRBJ2-3; unclear D gene. The length of the CDR3 is 14 residues. Trimming removed 5 bases from V and 1 base from J, with 10 bases in between. Per germline, CDR1 SGHTA and CDR2 FQGNSA. The DNA for the CDR3 is TGTGCCAGCAGCCTTAGTGCCGGCACAGATACGCAGTATTTT. It encodes CASSLSAGTDTQYF. Full variable domain (remainder filled in from reference TRBV7-2 and TRBJ2-3): GAGVSQSPSNKVTEKGKDVELRCDPISGHTALYWYRQSLGQGLEFLIYFQGNSAPDKSGLPSDRFSAERTGGSVSTLTIQRTQQEDSAVYLCASSLSAGTDTQYFGPGTRLTVL.

As regards this clone: This specimen includes other DNA sequences encoding the same CDR3. The CDR3, as DNA: TGCGCCAGCAGCGGTCGACTAGCGGGAGGCACAGATACGCAGTATTTT. Protein: CASSGRLAGGTDTQYF. J is TRBJ2-3 and V is TRBV4-1; 12 bases line up with TRBD2. This CDR3 comprises 16 residues. The junction had 4 bases not matched to a gene; V was cut back by 5 bases and J by 1 base. CDR1 is MGHRA and CDR2 is YSYEKL in the germline V gene.

This chain uses TRBV6-6 with TRBJ2-3; D possibly corresponds to TRBD2 (6 bases). Deletions cut 6 bases from V and 6 bases from J, with 13 bases between. The CDR3 covers 13 residues. The germline V gene encodes CDR1 MNHNY and CDR2 SVGAGI (reference sequence). CDR3 residues: CASRGVGLDTQYF. In DNA form, the CDR3 reads TGTGCCAGCAGGGGGGTGGGACTGGATACGCAGTATTTT.

J is TRBJ2-1 and V is TRBV7-9; TRBD2 aligns across 8 bases. The germline V gene has CDR1 SEHNR and CDR2 FQNEAQ (reference sequence). The CDR3 spans 15 residues. V dropped 5 bases and J dropped 3; count of bases not matched to a gene: 6. The CDR3 bases are TGTGCCAGCAGCAAGGCGGGGGGCGTCTACAATGAGCAGTTCTTC. Its translation is CASSKAGGVYNEQFF.

The chain combines TRBV29-1 with TRBJ2-2; 9 positions match TRBD1. The V segment lost 7 bases and the J segment 4 bases; nucleotides outside the gene matches: 10. CDR1 and CDR2 (germline): SQVTM, ANQGSEA. CDR3 length equals 15 residues. In nucleotides, the CDR3 is TGCAGCGGGGGCACGGGACAGGGAGCCACCGGGGAGCTGTTTTTT. Translated: CSGGTGQGATGELFF.

The chain has TRBV10-3 and TRBJ1-1; D is ambiguous. The CDR3 has 13 amino acids. CDR1 and CDR2 (germline): ENHRY, SYGVKD. V lost 6 bases and J 0 bases, leaving 8 bases between the germline ends. CDR3 nucleotides: TGTGCCATCAGGGCAGACATGAACACTGAAGCTTTCTTT. Protein sequence: CAIRADMNTEAFF.

This sequence joins TRBV2 and TRBJ1-2; the D gene is possibly TRBD1 (6 bases). In germline, CDR1 is SNHLY, CDR2 FYNNEI. The CDR3 spans 12 residues. The V gene lost 7 bases and the J gene lost 4 bases, with 10 bases spanning the gap. CDR3 region: CASNRGSYGYTF. The CDR3 bases are TGTGCCAGCAATAGGGGGAGCTATGGCTACACCTTC.

The chain carries TRBV7-9 and TRBJ2-5, with 14 bases that match TRBD2. Unmatched junction bases numbered 13, after V lost 5 bases and J lost 5 bases. Germline CDR1 SEHNR, CDR2 FQNEAQ (reference sequence). The CDR3 consists of 18 residues. CDR3 amino acids: CASSQGTSGGFTGETQYF. The CDR3 bases are TGTGCCAGCAGCCAAGGGACTAGCGGGGGCTTTACAGGGGAGACCCAGTACTTC.

The chain carries TRBV27 and TRBJ1-3; maybe TRBD1 (6 bases). Trimming shortened V by 6 bases and J by 4 bases, and 10 bases separated the two germline ends. The CDR3 spans 13 residues. Germline values: CDR1 MNHEY, CDR2 SMNVEV (reference sequence). CDR3 residues: CASRQGGGNTIYF. CDR3 DNA: TGTGCCAGCAGACAGGGCGGGGGAAACACCATATATTTT.

The gene calls are TRBV15 and TRBJ1-2, with no clear D. Per the germline V gene, CDR1 is LNHNV and CDR2 is YYDKDF (reference sequence). This CDR3 region has 14 residues. The germline V and J ends were trimmed by 0 bases and 1 base, with 6 bases remaining between them. CDR3 protein: CATSRDPVNYGYTF. CDR3 DNA: TGTGCCACCAGCAGAGATCCGGTTAACTATGGCTACACCTTC.

CDR3 amino acids: CASSPGLAAAEQFF. The CDR3 DNA follows: TGTGCCAGCAGCCCGGGACTAGCGGCAGCTGAGCAGTTCTTC. This chain joins TRBV6-5 and TRBJ2-1; 11 bases line up with TRBD2. The CDR3 extends over 14 amino acids. Germline V gene data show CDR1 as MNHEY and CDR2 as SVGAGI. V was clipped by 6 bases and J by 9 bases; unmatched bases: 7.

The V and J genes are TRBV5-1 and TRBJ1-5, with 7 bases aligning to TRBD1. The CDR3 loop spans 15 amino acids. V dropped 3 bases and J dropped 0; count of bases not matched to a gene: 3. CDR1 and CDR2 (germline): SGHRS, YFSETQ. CDR3 loop: CASSWTGDSNQPQHF. The DNA for the CDR3 is TGCGCCAGCAGCTGGACAGGAGATAGCAATCAGCCCCAGCATTTT.

This chain links TRBV5-1 with TRBJ1-4; 9 nucleotides match TRBD1. The CDR3 spans 18 residues. From germline, CDR1 is SGHRS and CDR2 YFSETQ. The V segment lost 0 bases and the J segment 7 bases; nucleotides outside the gene matches: 13. CDR3 in DNA: TGCGCCAGCAGCTTGGCTGCTGGGACAGGGCTTCGTGGTGAAAAACTGTTTTTT. Translation gives CASSLAAGTGLRGEKLFF.

The J gene is TRBJ1-2, the V gene TRBV3-1 (or the pseudogene TRBV3-2); D unresolved. The CDR3 contains 14 residues. Trimming cost V 1 base and J 8 bases, with 14 bases left between them. CDR1 is LGHDT, CDR2 YNNKEL, per germline (reference sequence). CDR3 bases: TGTGCCAGCAGCCAAGCCGGGCAAACGGGGGGCTACACCTTC. Translating gives CASSQAGQTGGYTF.

The rearrangement links TRBV3-1 (or the pseudogene TRBV3-2) to TRBJ2-5; 13 bases map to TRBD2. Losses at the gene ends were 1 base for V and 5 bases for J; bases not matched to a gene: 7. The CDR3 is made up of 17 amino acids. CDR1 LGHDT and CDR2 YNNKEL come from the germline V gene (reference sequence). CDR3 sequence (DNA): TGTGCCAGCAGCCAAGGGGGGACTAGCGGGGTTCACGAGACCCAGTACTTC. This sequence encodes CASSQGGTSGVHETQYF.

The V and J genes are TRBV28 and TRBJ1-1; perhaps TRBD1 as D (6 bases). Deletions cut 11 bases from V and 0 bases from J, with 16 bases between. Germline V CDR1 and CDR2: MDHEN, SYDVKM. The CDR3 has 14 amino acids. The CDR3: CAGRRTAMNTEAFF. The CDR3 DNA reads TGTGCCGGTCGGAGGACAGCTATGAACACTGAAGCTTTCTTT.

The chain carries TRBV5-4 and TRBJ1-2; the match to TRBD1 covers 8 bases. The CDR3 is 14 residues long. With 4 bases clipped from V and 6 bases from J, the junction kept 8 bases outside the gene matches. The germline V gene has CDR1 SGHNT and CDR2 YYREEE (reference sequence). This CDR3 reads CASSHRQGRNGYTF. In DNA, the CDR3 is TGTGCCAGCAGCCACCGACAGGGGCGGAATGGCTACACCTTC.